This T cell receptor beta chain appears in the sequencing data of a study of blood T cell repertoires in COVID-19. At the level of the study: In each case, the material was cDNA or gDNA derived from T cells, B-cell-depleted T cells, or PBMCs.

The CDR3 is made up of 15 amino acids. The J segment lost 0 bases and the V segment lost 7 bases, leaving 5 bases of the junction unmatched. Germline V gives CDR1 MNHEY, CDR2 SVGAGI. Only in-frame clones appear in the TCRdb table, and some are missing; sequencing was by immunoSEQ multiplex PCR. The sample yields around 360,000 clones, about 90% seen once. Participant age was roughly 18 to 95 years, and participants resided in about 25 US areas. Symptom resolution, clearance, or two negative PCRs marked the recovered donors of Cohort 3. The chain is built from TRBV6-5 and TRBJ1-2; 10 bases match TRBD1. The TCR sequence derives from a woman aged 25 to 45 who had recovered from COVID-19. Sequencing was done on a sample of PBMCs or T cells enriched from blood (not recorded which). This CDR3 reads CASKPGTGANYGYTF. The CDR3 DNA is TGTGCCAGCAAGCCCGGGACAGGGGCTAACTATGGCTACACCTTC.